This T cell receptor (beta chain) was sequenced for a study of shared clonotypes between healthy human individuals. At the level of the study: Three CD4 naive, three CD4 memory, two CD8 naive and one CD8 memory plate were used per donor.

Concerning this clone itself: As yet, its antigen is unknown.

Notes on the study in general: Among the subsets, naive ones generally showed larger estimated richness than memory ones.

Sequencing was performed with immunoSEQ multiplex PCR; in TCRdb, only in-frame clones are kept and a portion is missing. The profile shows 2 million or so clones, about 95% of them singletons. Naive CD8 isolation took CD45RO-negative cells positively selected for CCR7 and excluded terminally differentiated effector memory CD45RA+ cells. Each donor was a Caucasian adult residing in Nashville, Tennessee. This receptor was obtained from a man younger than 35 in good health. Sequenced sample: naive CD8+ T cells sorted from blood.

The CDR3 loop is CASSLNGWGYTF. The CDR3 nucleotides are TGTGCCAGCAGCTTGAACGGGTGGGGCTACACCTTC. This chain joins TRBV5-6 and TRBJ1-2, with D hard to call. CDR3 length: 12 amino acids. V was cut by 1 base and J by 8 bases, with 9 bases left in between. The germline V gene has CDR1 SGHDT and CDR2 YYEEEE.